Shown below are 32 T cell receptor beta chains from a single sample sequenced in a study of blood T cell repertoires in COVID-19. Using immunoSEQ multiplex PCR, the repertoire was profiled, and TCRdb retains in-frame clones only, with some absent. Altogether 300,000 to 350,000 clones are present, around 90% being singletons, with the ten largest covering about 6.8%. Sequenced input: peripheral blood. The origin of the receptors is a young woman with COVID-19, enrolled during active disease.

This clone was recorded only once. The rearrangement joins TRBV6-5 to TRBJ2-7, with 10 positions matching TRBD2. This CDR3 region has 14 residues. Looked up from germline, CDR1 is MNHEY and CDR2 is SVGAGI. V was clipped by 5 bases and J by 7 bases; unmatched bases: 8. This CDR3 is CASSQLAGVREQYF. The CDR3 coding sequence is TGTGCCAGCAGTCAGCTAGCGGGGGTGAGAGAGCAGTACTTC.

V is TRBV10-2 and J is TRBJ2-7; 7 bases map to TRBD2. CDR1 is WSHSY, CDR2 SAAADI, per germline. The CDR3 consists of 13 residues. V shed 5 bases, J shed 3 bases, and the junction held 4 bases outside the gene matches. Here the CDR3 reads CASSRLANYEQYF. CDR3 coding DNA: TGCGCCAGCAGTAGACTAGCAAACTACGAGCAGTACTTC.

This clone was picked up one time. The CDR3 nucleotides are TGCGCCAGCAGCCAAGGGGTAGGGACATTCAATGAGCAGTTCTTC. It yields the protein CASSQGVGTFNEQFF. The J gene is TRBJ2-1, the V gene TRBV4-1; TRBD1 is a possible D gene (6 bases). This CDR3 has 15 amino acids. From germline, CDR1 is MGHRA and CDR2 YSYEKL. Trimming cost V 1 base and J 6 bases, with 13 bases left between them.

This clone appeared a few times. This chain joins TRBV6-5 and TRBJ2-6; no clear D. Germline assignment: CDR1 MNHEY and CDR2 SVGAGI. The length of the CDR3 is 13 residues. Trimming pared 7 bases from V and 2 bases from J, leaving 6 bases between. CDR3 protein: CASNTAGANVLTF. The CDR3 DNA reads as TGTGCCAGCAATACGGCTGGGGCCAACGTCCTGACTTTC.

V gene TRBV7-9 combines with J gene TRBJ2-1, with D perhaps matching TRBD1 (7 bases). CDR1 SEHNR and CDR2 FQNEAQ come from the germline V gene (reference sequence). Trimming shortened V by 1 base and J by 7 bases, and 11 bases separated the two germline ends. This CDR3 region has 14 residues. The DNA for the CDR3 is TGTGCCAGCAGCTTAGTGGAGGGGGCGAATGAGCAGTTCTTC. Translation: CASSLVEGANEQFF.

In its sample, this clone was seen once. The CDR3 nucleotides read TGTGCTAGTTGCGAGGGGAGGGCCTCCGGATTAGGAAATGAGCAGTTCTTC. Its translation: CASCEGRASGLGNEQFF. The chain uses TRBV12-5 and TRBJ2-1, with 7 bases fitting TRBD2. The CDR3 runs 17 residues. Trimming removed 8 bases from V and 7 bases from J; junction bases left unmatched: 20. The V gene's germline CDR1 is LGHNT and CDR2 FRNRAP.

This clone showed up just once. V and J are TRBV4-1 and TRBJ2-5, with 10 bases identical to TRBD2. The CDR3 is 17 amino acids. Germline V CDR1 and CDR2: MGHRA, YSYEKL. The trim removed 4 bases at V and 1 base at J, leaving 9 bases unmatched. CDR3 sequence (DNA): TGCGCCAGCAGCCTCACGGGACTAGCGCGATCCCAAGAGACCCAGTACTTC. Its protein is CASSLTGLARSQETQYF.

This chain joins TRBV6-5 and TRBJ1-1; D perhaps matches TRBD1 (5 bases). Germline V lookup: CDR1 MNHEY, CDR2 SVGAGI. The CDR3 has 15 residues. V lost 6 bases and J lost 1, with 15 bases in between. DNA of the CDR3: TGTGCCAGCAGGGACGGGTGGCAGGGGAACACTGAAGCTTTCTTT. Protein sequence: CASRDGWQGNTEAFF.

For this clone: Other DNA variants within this sample encode the same CDR3. This chain connects TRBV27 to TRBJ2-1; 7 positions match TRBD2. V shed 2 bases and J 4 bases; nucleotides not matched to a gene: 8. Looked up from germline, CDR1 is MNHEY and CDR2 is SMNVEV (reference sequence). The length of the CDR3 is 16 residues. The CDR3 sequence is CASSLRPSGNYNEQFF. Here the CDR3 DNA reads TGTGCCAGCAGTTTAAGACCTAGCGGCAATTACAATGAGCAGTTCTTC.

This clone was recorded a few times. The chain employs TRBV6-5 and TRBJ1-1; 8 bases are shared with TRBD1. Trimming removed 6 bases from V and 1 base from J; junction bases left unmatched: 4. Germline V lookup: CDR1 MNHEY, CDR2 SVGAGI. CDR3 size: 14 residues. This CDR3 reads CASSPDRGNTEAFF. Here the CDR3 DNA reads TGTGCCAGCAGCCCCGACAGGGGGAACACTGAAGCTTTCTTT.

The V call is TRBV7-8, the J call TRBJ2-7, with TRBD2 matching 8 bases. Germline CDR1 is SGHVS and CDR2 is FQNEAQ. The V gene end was trimmed by 5 bases and the J gene end by 2 bases; junction bases not matched to a gene: 5. The CDR3 runs to 14 residues. DNA for the CDR3: TGTGCCAGCAGCGAAGCGGGAGTGGCCTACGAGCAGTACTTC. Translated, it gives CASSEAGVAYEQYF.

This sequence joins TRBV27 and TRBJ1-2; TRBD1 matches at 10 bases. The junction had 10 bases not matched to a gene; V was cut back by 4 bases and J by 5 bases. Germline loops: CDR1 MNHEY, CDR2 SMNVEV (reference sequence). This CDR3 has 16 residues. CDR3 nucleotide sequence: TGTGCCAGCAGTTCATACCGGGACAGGGGTATTTATGGCTACACCTTC. Protein: CASSSYRDRGIYGYTF.

The rearrangement joins TRBV7-2 to TRBJ2-7; 7 positions agree with TRBD1. The germline V gene has CDR1 SGHTA and CDR2 FQGNSA. The CDR3 covers 14 residues. V dropped 5 bases and J dropped 5; count of bases not matched to a gene: 9. CDR3 sequence reads: CASSRPTGSHEQYF. The DNA for the CDR3 is TGTGCCAGCAGCCGTCCGACAGGGTCCCACGAGCAGTACTTC.

The genes are TRBV5-1 and TRBJ2-5; possible D gene TRBD1, 6 bases. Trimming removed 0 bases from V and 6 bases from J, with 12 bases in between. The CDR3 totals 14 residues. Germline values: CDR1 SGHRS, CDR2 YFSETQ. The CDR3 is CASSLGGGSQTQYF. DNA of the CDR3: TGCGCCAGCAGCTTGGGAGGGGGTTCCCAGACCCAGTACTTC.

CDR3 sequence: CASSLDGISYNEQFF. The CDR3 region has the DNA TGTGCCAGCAGCTTGGACGGGATCTCCTACAATGAGCAGTTCTTC. The V gene is TRBV5-4, the J gene TRBJ2-1, with D possibly TRBD2 on 5 matching bases. Trimming left V 0 bases short and J 0 bases short, with 7 bases between. Germline V gene data show CDR1 as SGHNT and CDR2 as YYREEE (reference sequence). The CDR3 totals 15 residues.

The gene calls are TRBV9 and TRBJ1-3, with D uncertain. The CDR3 extends over 16 amino acids. The ends were cut back, 4 bases at V and 0 bases at J, with 14 bases in the middle. Germline values: CDR1 SGDLS, CDR2 YYNGEE. CDR3: CASSPPGGPSGNTIYF. In nucleotides, the CDR3 is TGTGCCAGCAGCCCCCCGGGAGGGCCCTCTGGAAACACCATATATTTT.

Comments on this clone: This CDR3 is also generated by other DNA sequences in the sample. This chain connects TRBV7-9 to TRBJ1-2; 7 bases agree with TRBD1. The ends lost 6 bases at V and 2 bases at J; junction bases unmatched: 3. The germline gives CDR1 SEHNR, CDR2 FQNEAQ (reference sequence). The CDR3 is 13 residues long. The CDR3 here is CASSPTGNYGYTF. In DNA, the CDR3 is TGTGCCAGCAGTCCGACAGGGAACTATGGCTACACCTTC.

The chain links TRBV19 to TRBJ1-1, with 7 bases aligning to TRBD1. The V gene's germline CDR1 is LNHDA and CDR2 SQIVND (reference sequence). The CDR3 has 14 residues. Trimming took 6 bases from V and 0 from J; bases not matched to a gene: 4. The CDR3, as DNA: TGTGCCAGTAGGGGACAGCCTATGAACACTGAAGCTTTCTTT. Translating gives CASRGQPMNTEAFF. Drawing the rest from reference TRBV19 and TRBJ1-1, the complete variable domain is DGGITQSPKYLFRKEGQNVTLSCEQNLNHDAMYWYRQDPGQGLRLIYYSQIVNDFQKGDIAEGYSVSREKKESFPLTVTSAQKNPTAFYLCASRGQPMNTEAFFGQGTRLTVV.

The genes are TRBV7-6 and TRBJ2-7; the match to TRBD1 covers 11 bases. The CDR3 is 14 residues long. V dropped 5 bases and J dropped 7; count of bases not matched to a gene: 7. The germline CDR1 and CDR2 sequences are SGHVS and FNYEAQ. The CDR3 DNA is TGTGCCAGCAGCCTCGGACAGGGGGCGTGGGAGCAGTACTTC. Translated: CASSLGQGAWEQYF.

CDR3 protein: CASSPERGNEQFF. As DNA, the CDR3 is TGCGCCAGCAGCCCAGAGCGAGGCAATGAGCAGTTCTTC. This chain uses TRBV4-1 with TRBJ2-1; D is uncertain. V shed 4 bases and J shed 6 bases, with 10 bases lying between them. This CDR3 is built from 13 residues. Germline-derived CDR1 and CDR2 are MGHRA and YSYEKL.

The chain couples TRBV5-5 to TRBJ1-6; D remains ambiguous. Germline V gives CDR1 SGHKS, CDR2 YYEKEE (reference sequence). Trimming shortened V by 1 base and J by 5 bases, and 10 bases separated the two germline ends. The CDR3 runs 15 residues. CDR3 residues: CASSLRGGNNSPLHF. CDR3 DNA: TGTGCCAGCAGCTTGCGGGGAGGGAATAATTCACCCCTCCACTTT.

The chain links TRBV19 to TRBJ2-2, with D perhaps TRBD1 (6 bases). V gave up 10 bases and J gave up 5 bases, with 17 bases separating them. CDR1 is LNHDA and CDR2 is SQIVND in the germline V gene (reference sequence). The CDR3 is 14 amino acids. The CDR3 here is CATPKDSRTGELFF. CDR3 DNA sequence: TGTGCCACCCCGAAGGACAGTCGAACCGGGGAGCTGTTTTTT.

This clone was counted between two and nine times. The V gene is TRBV30, the J gene TRBJ1-5; D is ambiguous. Germline V gene sequence: CDR1 GTSNPN, CDR2 SVGIG (reference sequence). The V gene lost 5 bases and the J gene lost 3 bases, with 14 bases spanning the gap. The CDR3 extends over 14 amino acids. In DNA form, the CDR3 reads TGTGCCTGGTCTAGCAGGAGATACAATCAGCCCCAGCATTTT. Residues: CAWSSRRYNQPQHF. Filled out from reference TRBV30 and TRBJ1-5, the complete variable domain reads SQTIHQWPATLVQPVGSPLSLECTVEGTSNPNLYWYRQAAGRGLQLLFYSVGIGQISSEVPQNLSASRPQDRQFILSSKKLLLSDSGFYLCAWSSRRYNQPQHFGDGTRLSIL.

This clone occurred once. The chain is built from TRBV10-2 and TRBJ2-1; 10 bases fit TRBD2. From germline, CDR1 is WSHSY and CDR2 SAAADI. CDR3 length equals 15 residues. V shed 6 bases, J shed 2 bases, and the junction held 4 bases outside the gene matches. In nucleotides, the CDR3 is TGCGCCAGCAGGGCGAGCGGGAGGGCCTACAATGAGCAGTTCTTC. Translation: CASRASGRAYNEQFF.

This clone has a single count. J is TRBJ2-7 and V is TRBV7-9, with no clear D. The CDR3 is 12 amino acids. CDR1 and CDR2 from the germline V gene are SEHNR and FQNEAQ (reference sequence). Trimming pared 7 bases from V and 1 base from J, leaving 8 bases between. The CDR3 protein is CASTYGSYEQYF. The CDR3 region has the DNA TGTGCCAGCACCTACGGGTCCTACGAGCAGTACTTC.

The V and J genes are TRBV30 and TRBJ1-1; D is ambiguous. The CDR3 is 12 amino acids. CDR1 and CDR2 from the germline V gene are GTSNPN and SVGIG (reference sequence). The V and J ends lost 3 bases and 3 bases respectively, with 8 bases between them. The CDR3 sequence is CAWSASDTEAFF. The CDR3 nucleotides read TGTGCCTGGAGCGCCTCAGACACTGAAGCTTTCTTT.

J is TRBJ2-3 and V is TRBV5-4, with TRBD1 matching over 7 bases. The CDR3 is 16 amino acids. From germline, CDR1 is SGHNT and CDR2 YYREEE (reference sequence). The ends lost 1 base at V and 4 bases at J; junction bases unmatched: 9. CDR3 bases: TGTGCCAGCAGCTTGACTGGTTTCCAGGGGGCAGATACGCAGTATTTT. Translation gives CASSLTGFQGADTQYF. Looking up the rest from reference TRBV5-4 and TRBJ2-3 gives the full variable domain: ETGVTQSPTHLIKTRGQQVTLRCSSQSGHNTVSWYQQALGQGPQFIFQYYREEENGRGNFPPRFSGLQFPNYSSELNVNALELDDSALYLCASSLTGFQGADTQYFGPGTRLTVL.

V is TRBV19 and J is TRBJ1-4, with TRBD1 matching 10 bases. After removal of 7 bases from V and 2 bases from J, the junction contained 10 bases not matched to a gene. This CDR3 region has 17 residues. Germline assignment: CDR1 LNHDA and CDR2 SQIVND (reference sequence). The CDR3 region has the DNA TGTGCCAGTACCGGACAGGGGGTTACTAGGACTAATGAAAAACTGTTTTTT. Translation: CASTGQGVTRTNEKLFF.

V gene TRBV30 combines with J gene TRBJ1-6, with a weak D call TRBD1 (6 bases). The CDR3 is made up of 13 amino acids. Germline V gene lookup returns CDR1 GTSNPN and CDR2 SVGIG (reference sequence). The germline V and J ends were trimmed by 4 bases and 7 bases, with 11 bases remaining between them. The CDR3 sequence: CAWTIQGNSPLHF. The CDR3 DNA reads as TGTGCCTGGACTATTCAGGGGAATTCACCCCTCCACTTT.

The chain recombines TRBV7-3 with TRBJ2-1; the D gene is possibly TRBD2 (6 bases). Per the germline V gene, CDR1 is SGHTA and CDR2 is FQGTGA. V was trimmed by 5 bases and J by 10 bases, leaving 15 bases between them. This CDR3 is built from 13 residues. CDR3 nucleotides: TGTGCCAGCAGCAAAAGTGGGGGACTCGAGCAGTTCTTC. Translating gives CASSKSGGLEQFF.

The gene calls are TRBV29-1 and TRBJ1-1; D is perhaps TRBD1 (5 bases). V lost 4 bases and J lost 6, with 18 bases in between. Germline CDR1 is SQVTM and CDR2 is ANQGSEA. The CDR3 consists of 14 residues. CDR3 sequence reads: CSVGAPGEGAEAFF. CDR3 nucleotide sequence: TGCAGCGTTGGTGCCCCGGGGGAAGGCGCTGAAGCTTTCTTT.

V gene TRBV24-1 combines with J gene TRBJ2-1, with TRBD2 identical over 10 bases. Germline assignment: CDR1 KGHDR and CDR2 SFDVKD. The CDR3 is made up of 16 amino acids. After removal of 4 bases from V and 6 bases from J, the junction contained 8 bases not matched to a gene. CDR3: CATSDRLAGVINEQFF. The CDR3 nucleotides are TGTGCCACCAGTGACAGACTAGCGGGTGTCATCAATGAGCAGTTCTTC.